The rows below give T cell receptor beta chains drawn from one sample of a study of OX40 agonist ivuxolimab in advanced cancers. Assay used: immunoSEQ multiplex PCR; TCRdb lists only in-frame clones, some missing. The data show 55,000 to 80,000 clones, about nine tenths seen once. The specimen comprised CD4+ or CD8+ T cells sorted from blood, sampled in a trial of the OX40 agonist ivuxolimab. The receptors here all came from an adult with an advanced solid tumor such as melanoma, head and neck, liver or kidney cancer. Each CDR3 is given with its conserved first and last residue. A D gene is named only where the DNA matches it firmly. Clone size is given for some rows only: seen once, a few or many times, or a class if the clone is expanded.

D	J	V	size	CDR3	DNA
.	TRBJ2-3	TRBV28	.	CASSLFTPRHGKSPRTQYF	TGTGCCAGCAGTTTATTCACCCCCCGTCACGGGAAGTCCCCTCGTACGCAGTATTTT
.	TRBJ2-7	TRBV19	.	CASSQNRVPYEQYF	TGTGCCAGTAGTCAAAACCGGGTTCCCTACGAGCAGTACTTC
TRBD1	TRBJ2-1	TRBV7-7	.	CASSGDRDGEQFF	TGTGCTAGCAGCGGCGACAGGGACGGTGAGCAGTTCTTC
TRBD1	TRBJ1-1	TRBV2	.	CASREDRVLNTEAFF	TGTGCCAGCAGAGAAGACAGGGTCTTGAACACTGAAGCTTTCTTT
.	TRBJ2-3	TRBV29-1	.	CSVDVPGMADTQYF	TGCAGCGTTGATGTCCCCGGGATGGCAGATACGCAGTATTTT
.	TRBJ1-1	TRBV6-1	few	CASSEGRHSNGEAFF	TGTGCCAGCAGTGAAGGTAGGCACTCGAACGGGGAAGCTTTCTTT
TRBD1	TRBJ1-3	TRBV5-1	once	CASSLEGQGASGNTIYF	TGCGCCAGCAGCTTGGAGGGACAGGGGGCTTCTGGAAACACCATATATTTT
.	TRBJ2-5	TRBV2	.	CASMQGYQETQYF	TGTGCCAGCATGCAGGGGTACCAAGAGACCCAGTACTTC
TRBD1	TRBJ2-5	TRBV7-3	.	CASSGGQGHETQYF	TGTGCCAGCAGCGGCGGACAGGGGCACGAGACCCAGTACTTC
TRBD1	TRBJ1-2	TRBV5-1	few	CASSAGVGTGGSGYTF	TGCGCCAGCAGCGCGGGCGTGGGGACAGGGGGATCTGGCTACACCTTC
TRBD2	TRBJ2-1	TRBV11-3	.	CASSPGVTGGVHNEQFF	TGTGCCAGCAGCCCCGGGGTTACGGGAGGGGTCCACAATGAGCAGTTCTTC
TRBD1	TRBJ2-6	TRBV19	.	CASSIRGLSGANVLTF	TGTGCCAGTAGTATCAGGGGGCTCTCTGGGGCCAACGTCCTGACTTTC
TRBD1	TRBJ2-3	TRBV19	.	CASSTDRGIGTDTQYF	TGTGCCAGTAGTACCGACAGGGGAATTGGGACAGATACGCAGTATTTT
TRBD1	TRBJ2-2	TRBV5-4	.	CASSLARGQGGTGELFF	TGTGCCAGCAGCTTGGCCAGGGGGCAAGGAGGCACCGGGGAGCTGTTTTTT
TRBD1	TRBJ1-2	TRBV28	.	CATLTGTGPNYGYTF	TGTGCCACTCTCACCGGGACAGGTCCTAACTATGGCTACACCTTC